These T cell receptor beta chains were read from a single sample in a study of blood T cell repertoires in COVID-19. Sequencing used immunoSEQ multiplex PCR; TCRdb keeps in-frame clones, though not all of them. The sample includes around 140,000 clones, about 80% seen only once; the top ten take roughly 3.9%. Specimen: PBMCs or T cells enriched from blood (not recorded which). Source of these receptors: a man aged 45-65 years in a cohort exposed to, infected with or recovered from COVID-19 (not recorded which). Each CDR3 is given with its conserved first and last residue. A D gene is named only where the DNA matches it firmly. Clone size appears in some rows only: once, few, many, or a class for an expanded clone.

TGTGCCAGCAGGAAGCGGGGGGTTACCTACGAGCAGTACTTC	CASRKRGVTYEQYF	.	TRBV13	TRBD2	TRBJ2-7
TGTGCCAGCAGCTTGGGGGACAGGAGCAACGAGCAGTACTTC	CASSLGDRSNEQYF	once	TRBV5-4	TRBD1	TRBJ2-7
TGCGCCAGCAGCCAAGACCCCCGGAGGACCCCTCTCTCAATGATGAAACTGTTTTTT	CASSQDPRRTPLSMMKLFF	few	TRBV4-1	.	TRBJ1-4
TGTGCCAGTTACGCGATAGCCAAAAACATTCAGTACTTC	CASYAIAKNIQYF	.	TRBV7-9	.	TRBJ2-4
TGTGCCAGCAGTTTGGGAGGCTATGGCTACACCTTC	CASSLGGYGYTF	.	TRBV28	.	TRBJ1-2
TGTGCCAGCAGCTTAGGACTAGCGGGCTACAATGAGCAGTTCTTC	CASSLGLAGYNEQFF	.	TRBV7-3	TRBD2	TRBJ2-1
TGTGCCAGCAGACTGGGGGGACAGTCCATCACTGAAGCTTTCTTT	CASRLGGQSITEAFF	few	TRBV5-4	TRBD1	TRBJ1-1
TGTGCTAGTGGTTCAGGGGTCGGGGAGCTGTTTTTT	CASGSGVGELFF	.	TRBV12-5	.	TRBJ2-2
TGTGCCAGCAGTGACTCCTGGGGGACAGGGAGAGGAAACACCATATATTTT	CASSDSWGTGRGNTIYF	.	TRBV6-4	TRBD1	TRBJ1-3
TGCGCCAGCAGCTTGGTGGGCGGGGGCGAAGAGACCCAGTACTTC	CASSLVGGGEETQYF	.	TRBV5-1	.	TRBJ2-5
TGTGCCAGCAGCCCGGTTCCGGACTATGGCTACACCTTC	CASSPVPDYGYTF	.	TRBV7-8	.	TRBJ1-2
TGTGCCAGCAGAATGAGCCGGGACAAGAACTATGGCTACACCTTC	CASRMSRDKNYGYTF	.	TRBV7-2	.	TRBJ1-2
TGTGCCAGTAGTCTGGGCTCCGGGACTAGCGGGAGAGAGGCCAAAAACATTCAGTACTTC	CASSLGSGTSGREAKNIQYF	once	TRBV19	TRBD2	TRBJ2-4
TGTGCCAGCAGTCCGGGACTAGCGGGGGCGAGCTCCTACGAGCAGTACTTC	CASSPGLAGASSYEQYF	.	TRBV6-2/TRBV6-3	TRBD2	TRBJ2-7
TGTGCCAGTAGTCGGGAGGGGACCGACACCGGGGAGCTGTTTTTT	CASSREGTDTGELFF	.	TRBV19	TRBD2	TRBJ2-2
TGCGCCAGCAGCTTGATCGCGGGAGGGTTGGAGACCCAGTACTTC	CASSLIAGGLETQYF	.	TRBV5-1	TRBD2	TRBJ2-5
TGTGCCAGCTCACCACCCGCAGGAGAAGCTTTCTTT	CASSPPAGEAFF	.	TRBV18	.	TRBJ1-1
TGTGCCAGCAGCGCTAGCGGGGGCGTCATTAATGAGCAGTTCTTC	CASSASGGVINEQFF	.	TRBV11-2	TRBD2	TRBJ2-1
TGTGCCTGGAGGGGAAGTACAGGGACTGGGACTAGCTACTACGAGCAGTACTTC	CAWRGSTGTGTSYYEQYF	.	TRBV30	TRBD2	TRBJ2-7
TGTGCCAGCAGTGACGGCGGGAGCTCCTACAATGAGCAGTTCTTC	CASSDGGSSYNEQFF	.	TRBV2	TRBD2	TRBJ2-1
TGTGCCAGCAGTTTATATCACGGGGGACTAGGCCCCGGGGAGCTGTTTTTT	CASSLYHGGLGPGELFF	.	TRBV27	TRBD2	TRBJ2-2
TGCAGTGCTGAGGGAGGGAATGGCTACACCTTC	CSAEGGNGYTF	.	TRBV20-1	.	TRBJ1-2
TGTGCCAAGAGGATTAGCGGATCCTACAATGAGCAGTTCTTC	CAKRISGSYNEQFF	.	TRBV2	.	TRBJ2-1